This T cell receptor beta chain was sequenced in a study of graft-versus-host responses after intestinal transplantation. The wider study: Multivisceral, liver-intestinal, or isolated intestinal grafts went to recipients. Each recipient received anti-thymocyte globulin induction, then tacrolimus and steroids for 2 to 3 years. Overall study results and limits: Recipient marrow contained GvH clones, some of which appeared first in ileum or blood. Peak GvH clone levels in circulation were associated with early post-transplant HvG declines.

Profiling relied on immunoSEQ multiplex PCR, and the TCRdb table lists in-frame clones only, not all of them. The sample holds around 99,000 clones; 85% to 95% are singletons and the top ten take 1.5% to 2.5%. As regards this clone: Its antigen is not known.

This receptor was taken from a human donor who received an intestinal transplant. The input for sequencing was unstimulated CD8+ T cells sorted from spleen or lymph node cells, taken before intestinal transplant.

Here the CDR3 DNA reads TGTGCCAGCAGGGAACAGGGAGGAGGGATATACAATGAGCAGTTCTTC. Translation gives CASREQGGGIYNEQFF. V and J are TRBV2 and TRBJ2-1, with D possibly called TRBD1 or TRBD2 (6 bases each). This CDR3 contains 16 residues. CDR1 is SNHLY, CDR2 FYNNEI, per germline. Trimming left V 6 bases short and J 4 bases short, with 19 bases between.